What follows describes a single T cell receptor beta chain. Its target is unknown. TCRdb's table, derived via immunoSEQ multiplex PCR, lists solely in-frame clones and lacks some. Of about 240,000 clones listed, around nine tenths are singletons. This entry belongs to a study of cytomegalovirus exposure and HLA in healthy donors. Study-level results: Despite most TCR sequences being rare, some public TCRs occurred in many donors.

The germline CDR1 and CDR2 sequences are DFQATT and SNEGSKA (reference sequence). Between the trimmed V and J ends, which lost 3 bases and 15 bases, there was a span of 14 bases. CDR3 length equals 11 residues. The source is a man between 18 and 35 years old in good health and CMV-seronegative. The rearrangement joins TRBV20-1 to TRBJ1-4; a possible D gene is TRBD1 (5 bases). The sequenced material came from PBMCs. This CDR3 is CSARWDTGLFF. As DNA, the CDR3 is TGCAGTGCTAGGTGGGATACAGGCTTGTTTTTT.